This TCR beta chain comes out of a study of T cell changes during pregnancy in multiple sclerosis. This clone was seen just once. Germline V gene sequence: CDR1 SGHTA, CDR2 FQGNSA. Trimming left V 5 bases short and J 11 bases short, with 10 bases between. The CDR3 contains 12 residues. The protocol was immunoSEQ multiplex PCR, while the TCRdb copy is restricted to in-frame clones and leaves out a portion. Among 60,000 to 70,000 clones listed, 90% to 95% were seen once. The chain joins TRBV7-2 to TRBJ1-6, with D tentatively TRBD1 (5 bases). The TCR originated in a female donor in good health, enrolled as a control in a pregnancy study. The source material was peripheral blood, sampled in the third trimester of pregnancy. CDR3 sequence (DNA): TGTGCCAGCAGCCAGGGTTTTCCACCCCTCCACTTT. This gives the protein CASSQGFPPLHF.